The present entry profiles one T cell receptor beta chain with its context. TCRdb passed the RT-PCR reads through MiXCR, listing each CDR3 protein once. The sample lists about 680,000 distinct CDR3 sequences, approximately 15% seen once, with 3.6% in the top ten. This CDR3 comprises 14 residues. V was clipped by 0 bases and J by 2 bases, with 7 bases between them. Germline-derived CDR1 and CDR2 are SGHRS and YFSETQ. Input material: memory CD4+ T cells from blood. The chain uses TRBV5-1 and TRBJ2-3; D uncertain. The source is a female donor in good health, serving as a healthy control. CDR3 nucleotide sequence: TGCGCCAGCAGCTTGGCCCGGGTCACAGATACGCAGTATTTT. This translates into CASSLARVTDTQYF.